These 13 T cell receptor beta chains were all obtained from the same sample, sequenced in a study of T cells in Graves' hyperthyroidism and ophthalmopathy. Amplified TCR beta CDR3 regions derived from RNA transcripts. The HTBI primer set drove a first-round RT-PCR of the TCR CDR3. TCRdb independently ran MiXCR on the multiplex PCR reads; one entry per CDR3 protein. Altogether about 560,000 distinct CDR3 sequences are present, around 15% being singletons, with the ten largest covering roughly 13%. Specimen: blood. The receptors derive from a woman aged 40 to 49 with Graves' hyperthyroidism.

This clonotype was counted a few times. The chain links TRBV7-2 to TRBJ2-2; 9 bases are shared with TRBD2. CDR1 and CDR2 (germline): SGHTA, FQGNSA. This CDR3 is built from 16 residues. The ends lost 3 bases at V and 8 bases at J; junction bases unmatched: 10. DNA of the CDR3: TGTGCCAGCAGCTTGCGGAATAGCGGGAGTGCTGGGGAGCTGTTTTTT. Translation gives CASSLRNSGSAGELFF. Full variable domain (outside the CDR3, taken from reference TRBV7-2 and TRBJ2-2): GAGVSQSPSNKVTEKGKDVELRCDPISGHTALYWYRQSLGQGLEFLIYFQGNSAPDKSGLPSDRFSAERTGGSVSTLTIQRTQQEDSAVYLCASSLRNSGSAGELFFGEGSRLTVL.

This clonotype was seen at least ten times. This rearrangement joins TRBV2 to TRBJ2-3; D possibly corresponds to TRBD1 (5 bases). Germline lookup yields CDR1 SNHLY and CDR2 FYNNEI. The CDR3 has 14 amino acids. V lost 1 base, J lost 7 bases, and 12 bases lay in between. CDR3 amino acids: CASSEERDRNTQYF. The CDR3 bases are TGTGCCAGCAGTGAAGAGAGAGACAGAAATACGCAGTATTTT.

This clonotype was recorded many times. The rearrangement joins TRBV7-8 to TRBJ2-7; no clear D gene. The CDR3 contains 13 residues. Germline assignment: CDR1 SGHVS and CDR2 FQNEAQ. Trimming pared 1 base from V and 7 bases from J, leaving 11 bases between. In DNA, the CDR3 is TGTGCCAGCAGCTTAGGCATGAGCCTTGAGCAGTACTTC. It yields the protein CASSLGMSLEQYF.

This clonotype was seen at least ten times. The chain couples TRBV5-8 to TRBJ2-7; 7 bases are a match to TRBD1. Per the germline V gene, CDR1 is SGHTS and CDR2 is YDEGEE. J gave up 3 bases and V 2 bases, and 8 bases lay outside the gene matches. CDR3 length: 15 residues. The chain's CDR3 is CASSLAGGYYYEQYF. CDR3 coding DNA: TGTGCCAGCAGCTTAGCAGGGGGATATTACTACGAGCAGTACTTC.

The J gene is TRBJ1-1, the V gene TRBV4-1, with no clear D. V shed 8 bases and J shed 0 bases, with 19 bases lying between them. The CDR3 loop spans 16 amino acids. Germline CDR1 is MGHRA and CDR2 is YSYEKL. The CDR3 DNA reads TGCGCCAGCCAACCAACTTTGGGAGACCTGAACACTGAAGCTTTCTTT. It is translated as CASQPTLGDLNTEAFF.

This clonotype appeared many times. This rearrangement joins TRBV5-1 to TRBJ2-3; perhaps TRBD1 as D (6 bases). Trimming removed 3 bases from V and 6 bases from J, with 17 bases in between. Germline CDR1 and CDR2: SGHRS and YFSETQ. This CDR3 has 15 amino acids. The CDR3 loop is CASSSARGTVDTQYF. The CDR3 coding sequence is TGCGCCAGCAGCTCGGCCAGGGGAACCGTGGATACGCAGTATTTT.

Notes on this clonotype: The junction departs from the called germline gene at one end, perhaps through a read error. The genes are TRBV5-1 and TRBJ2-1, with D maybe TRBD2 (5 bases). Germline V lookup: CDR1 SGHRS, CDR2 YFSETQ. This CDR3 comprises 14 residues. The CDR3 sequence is CASSGNPGQQEQFF. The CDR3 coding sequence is TGTGCCAGCAGCGGAAACCCCGGGCAGCAGGAGCAGTTCTTC. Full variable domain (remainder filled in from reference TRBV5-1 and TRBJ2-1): KAGVTQTPRYLIKTRGQQVTLSCSPISGHRSVSWYQQTPGQGLQFLFEYFSETQRNKGNFPGRFSGRQFSNSRSEMNVSTLELGDSALYLCASSGNPGQQEQFFGPGTRLTVL.

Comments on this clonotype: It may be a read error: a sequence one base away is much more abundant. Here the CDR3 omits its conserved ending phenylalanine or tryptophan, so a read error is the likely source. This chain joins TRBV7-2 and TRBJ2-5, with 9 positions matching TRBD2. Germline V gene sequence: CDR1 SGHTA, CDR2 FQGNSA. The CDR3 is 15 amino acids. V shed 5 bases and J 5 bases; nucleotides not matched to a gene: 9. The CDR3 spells CASSPLAGEWETQYS. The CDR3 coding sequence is TGTGCCAGCAGCCCGTTAGCGGGAGAGTGGGAGACCCAGTACTCC.

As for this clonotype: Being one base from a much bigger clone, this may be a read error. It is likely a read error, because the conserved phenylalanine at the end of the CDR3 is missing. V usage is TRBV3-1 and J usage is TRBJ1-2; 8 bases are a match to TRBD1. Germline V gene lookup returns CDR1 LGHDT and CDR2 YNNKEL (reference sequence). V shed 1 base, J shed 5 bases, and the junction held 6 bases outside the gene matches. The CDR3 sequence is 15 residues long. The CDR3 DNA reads TGTGCCAGCAGCCAAGGTGGGACAGGAGCTTATGGCTACACCTCC. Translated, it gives CASSQGGTGAYGYTS.

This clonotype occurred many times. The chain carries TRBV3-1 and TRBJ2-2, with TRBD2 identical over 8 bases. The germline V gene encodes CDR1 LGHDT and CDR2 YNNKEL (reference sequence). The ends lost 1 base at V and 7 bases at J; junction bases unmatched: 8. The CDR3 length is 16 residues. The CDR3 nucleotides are TGTGCCAGCAGCCAAGGAGGAGCGGGAGCGGTCGGGGAGCTGTTTTTT. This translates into CASSQGGAGAVGELFF.

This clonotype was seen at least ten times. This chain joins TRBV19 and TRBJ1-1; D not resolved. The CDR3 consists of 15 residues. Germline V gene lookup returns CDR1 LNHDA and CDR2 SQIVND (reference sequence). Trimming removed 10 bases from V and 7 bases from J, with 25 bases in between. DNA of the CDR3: TGTGCCACGAACAATCCGGGAGCATTTCTTTTTGAAGCTTTCTTT. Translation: CATNNPGAFLFEAFF.

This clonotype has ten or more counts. The CDR3 sequence: CSVTRADIQYF. For the CDR3, the DNA is TGCAGCGTTACCAGGGCGGACATTCAGTACTTC. The chain joins TRBV29-1 to TRBJ2-4, with D tentatively TRBD1 (5 bases). Germline assignment: CDR1 SQVTM and CDR2 ANQGSEA. V lost 5 bases and J 8 bases, leaving 10 bases between the germline ends. This CDR3 contains 11 residues.

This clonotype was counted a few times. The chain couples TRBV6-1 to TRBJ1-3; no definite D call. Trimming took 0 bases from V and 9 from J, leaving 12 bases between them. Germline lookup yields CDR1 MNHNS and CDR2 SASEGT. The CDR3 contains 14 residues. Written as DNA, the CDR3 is TGTGCCAGCAGTGAAGCGAATCGGTTTGGCACCATATATTTT. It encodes CASSEANRFGTIYF.